These 12 T cell receptor beta chains were all obtained from the same sample, sequenced in a study. TCRdb passed the RT-PCR reads through MiXCR, listing each CDR3 protein once. The repertoire holds almost 700,000 distinct CDR3 sequences, with 11% to 15% as singletons. The specimen sequenced was memory CD4+ T cells from blood. The source is a female donor in good health, serving as a healthy control.

The table lists this clonotype with a few counts. V is TRBV7-9 and J is TRBJ2-7; D not resolved. Germline CDR1 reads SEHNR; CDR2 reads FQNEAQ (reference sequence). CDR3 size: 12 residues. Trimming shortened V by 4 bases and J by 2 bases, and 6 bases separated the two germline ends. CDR3 amino acids: CASSYLTYEQYF. As DNA, the CDR3 is TGTGCCAGCAGCTATCTAACCTACGAGCAGTACTTC.

The gene calls are TRBV11-2 and TRBJ2-1, with D perhaps matching TRBD2 (5 bases). Germline loops: CDR1 SGHAT, CDR2 FQNNGV. The CDR3 runs to 15 residues. Trimming left V 3 bases short and J 3 bases short, with 12 bases between. The CDR3 here is CASSFTGGDYNEQFF. The CDR3 DNA reads as TGTGCCAGCAGCTTCACTGGAGGCGACTACAATGAGCAGTTCTTC.

This sequence joins TRBV12-3 or TRBV12-4 and TRBJ2-7, with TRBD1 identical over 8 bases. V was clipped by 3 bases and J by 5 bases; unmatched bases: 9. This CDR3 is 15 amino acids long. DNA of the CDR3: TGTGCCAGCAGTTTCCTAACAGGGGGGACTCACGAGCAGTACTTC. As protein: CASSFLTGGTHEQYF.

As concerns this clonotype: Since a much larger clone is just one base distant, this may be a read error. This chain joins TRBV9 and TRBJ2-2; the match to TRBD2 covers 11 bases. There are 15 residues in the CDR3. Trimming removed 4 bases from V and 3 bases from J; junction bases left unmatched: 2. Germline values: CDR1 SGDLS, CDR2 YYNGEE. The CDR3 nucleotides read TGTGCCAGCAGCCCGGGACTAGCGGACACCGGGGAGCTGTTTTTT. It is translated as CASSPGLADTGELFF. The variable domain in full, with the rest retrieved from reference TRBV9 and TRBJ2-2, is DSGVTQTPKHLITATGQRVTLRCSPRSGDLSVYWYQQSLDQGLQFLIQYYNGEERAKGNILERFSAQQFPDLHSELNLSSLELGDSALYFCASSPGLADTGELFFGEGSRLTVL.

The V gene is TRBV7-9, the J gene TRBJ1-1, with 7 bases lining up with TRBD1. The V segment lost 5 bases and the J segment 0 bases; nucleotides outside the gene matches: 6. The CDR3 is 15 amino acids. Germline values: CDR1 SEHNR, CDR2 FQNEAQ (reference sequence). DNA for the CDR3: TGTGCCAGCAGCCCACTGGGACAGTTGAACACTGAAGCTTTCTTT. Its translation: CASSPLGQLNTEAFF.

This clonotype was counted between two and nine times. The chain has TRBV30 and TRBJ2-7; no firm D call. Germline values: CDR1 GTSNPN, CDR2 SVGIG (reference sequence). The CDR3 is 14 amino acids. With 5 bases removed from V and 7 bases from J, the gap between germline ends came to 21 bases. The CDR3 protein is CAWGRNRVPREQYF. In nucleotides, the CDR3 is TGTGCCTGGGGTCGAAACAGAGTCCCTAGAGAGCAGTACTTC.

This clonotype occurred a few times. The chain is built from TRBV20-1 and TRBJ1-6; D might be TRBD1 (5 bases). The CDR3 runs to 15 residues. The germline V gene encodes CDR1 DFQATT and CDR2 SNEGSKA (reference sequence). The V gene lost 2 bases and the J gene lost 7 bases, with 15 bases spanning the gap. Here the CDR3 reads CSARKRDLLNSPLHF. For the CDR3, the DNA is TGCAGTGCTAGAAAAAGGGACCTGCTGAATTCACCCCTCCACTTT.

The rearrangement uses TRBV30 and TRBJ2-4, with no clear D. The germline V and J ends were trimmed by 3 bases and 9 bases, with 12 bases remaining between them. This CDR3 region has 12 residues. Per germline, CDR1 GTSNPN and CDR2 SVGIG (reference sequence). The CDR3 nucleotides read TGTGCCTGGAGCGGGCAACTAAGCATTCAGTACTTC. It encodes CAWSGQLSIQYF. Together with reference TRBV30 and TRBJ2-4, the CDR3 gives the full variable domain: SQTIHQWPATLVQPVGSPLSLECTVEGTSNPNLYWYRQAAGRGLQLLFYSVGIGQISSEVPQNLSASRPQDRQFILSSKKLLLSDSGFYLCAWSGQLSIQYFGAGTRLSVL.

The chain couples TRBV20-1 to TRBJ1-1, with D perhaps TRBD1 (6 bases). Per the germline V gene, CDR1 is DFQATT and CDR2 is SNEGSKA (reference sequence). The CDR3 contains 12 residues. The CDR3 region is CRTGQGGTEAFF. CDR3 coding DNA: TGCAGAACAGGGCAGGGAGGCACTGAAGCTTTCTTT.

This clonotype was observed a handful of times. The chain joins TRBV24-1 to TRBJ2-2, with a tentative D call TRBD1 (6 bases). Germline V gene sequence: CDR1 KGHDR, CDR2 SFDVKD. V was trimmed by 8 bases and J by 1 base, leaving 10 bases between them. The CDR3 runs to 14 residues. CDR3 sequence: CATTQGQNTGELFF. CDR3 nucleotides: TGTGCCACCACACAGGGACAGAACACCGGGGAGCTGTTTTTT.

The chain is built from TRBV20-1 and TRBJ2-1; 12 nucleotides line up with TRBD2. Germline CDR1 DFQATT, CDR2 SNEGSKA (reference sequence). The CDR3 runs to 13 residues. The CDR3 loop is CSPLGLAGQEQFF. As DNA, the CDR3 is TGCAGCCCACTAGGACTAGCGGGACAAGAGCAGTTCTTC.

This clonotype was seen a few times. The chain couples TRBV11-2 to TRBJ2-5; 8 bases are shared with TRBD1. Germline CDR1 reads SGHAT; CDR2 reads FQNNGV. The CDR3 sequence is 16 residues long. V was clipped by 5 bases and J by 4 bases; unmatched bases: 12. DNA of the CDR3: TGTGCCAGCAGCCACGCCCGTAACAGGGGGGTAGAGACCCAGTACTTC. Protein: CASSHARNRGVETQYF.